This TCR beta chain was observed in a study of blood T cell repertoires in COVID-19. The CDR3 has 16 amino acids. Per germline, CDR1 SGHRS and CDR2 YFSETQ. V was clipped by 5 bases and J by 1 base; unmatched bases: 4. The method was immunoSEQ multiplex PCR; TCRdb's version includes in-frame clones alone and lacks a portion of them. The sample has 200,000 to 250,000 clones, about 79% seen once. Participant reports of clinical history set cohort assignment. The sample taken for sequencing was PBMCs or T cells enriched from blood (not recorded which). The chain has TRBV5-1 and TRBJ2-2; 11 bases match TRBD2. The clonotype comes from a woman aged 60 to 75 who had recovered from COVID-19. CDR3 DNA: TGCGCCAGCAGGACCCTAGCGGGGGGGAACACCGGGGAGCTGTTTTTT. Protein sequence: CASRTLAGGNTGELFF.